This entry lists 2 T cell receptor beta chains sequenced from one sample in a study of blood T cell repertoires in COVID-19. Assay: immunoSEQ multiplex PCR; the TCRdb copy retains only in-frame clones and omits some. The data contain 270,000 or so clones, around 89% of them singletons. The sequenced sample consisted of peripheral blood. All receptors come from a man in his forties or fifties with acute or convalescent COVID-19.

V usage is TRBV5-8 and J usage is TRBJ1-5; the match to TRBD1 covers 8 bases. CDR1 SGHTS and CDR2 YDEGEE come from the germline V gene. The V gene end was trimmed by 6 bases and the J gene end by 5 bases; junction bases not matched to a gene: 7. The CDR3 contains 14 residues. The DNA of the CDR3 is TGTGCCAGCACCCGAGGACAGGGTCATCAGCCCCAGCATTTT. It yields the protein CASTRGQGHQPQHF.

V is TRBV15 and J is TRBJ1-2; D not resolved. Germline CDR1 is LNHNV and CDR2 is YYDKDF (reference sequence). CDR3 length: 12 amino acids. V shed 5 bases and J shed 5 bases, with 9 bases lying between them. CDR3 coding DNA: TGTGCCACCAGCGTAGACGGGTATGGCTACACCTTC. This translates into CATSVDGYGYTF. The entire variable domain, with the rest obtained from reference TRBV15 and TRBJ1-2, is as follows: DAMVIQNPRYQVTQFGKPVTLSCSQTLNHNVMYWYQQKSSQAPKLLFHYYDKDFNNEADTPDNFQSRRPNTSFCFLDIRSPGLGDTAMYLCATSVDGYGYTFGSGTRLTVV.